These 9 T cell receptor beta chains originate from one sample sequenced in a study of regulatory T cells in long-lasting Graves disease. The sample's time point: persistent/refractory GD, antithyroid drugs over 5 years with positive TRAb. PBMCs were the source of the RNA used for TCR sequencing. Libraries of TCR beta came from iRepertoire HTBI primers plus Arm-PCR of CDR3 regions. Using its own MiXCR run on the multiplex PCR reads, TCRdb lists one record per CDR3 protein. The sample carries some 340,000 distinct CDR3 sequences, 23% recorded once. Source: peripheral blood mononuclear cells (PBMCs), taken when the disease was refractory, from a patient treated with antithyroid drugs. These receptors all come from a woman between 40 and 55 years old with Graves disease.

This clonotype has just a few counts. The CDR3 coding sequence is TGTGCCAGCAGTGATAGACAGTTCTCCTCTGGAAACACCATATATTTT. Encoded protein: CASSDRQFSSGNTIYF. V usage is TRBV25-1 and J usage is TRBJ1-3; weak D call: TRBD1 (5 bases). Germline CDR1 is MGHDK and CDR2 is SYGVNS. The CDR3 runs 16 residues. Trimming stripped 3 bases from V and 0 bases from J, with 12 bases between.

This clonotype was found many times. The chain links TRBV28 to TRBJ1-1; D uncertain. This CDR3 has 15 amino acids. Between the trimmed V and J ends, which lost 2 bases and 0 bases, there was a span of 10 bases. Looked up from germline, CDR1 is MDHEN and CDR2 is SYDVKM. CDR3 loop: CASSLRLGLNTEAFF. The CDR3 nucleotides read TGTGCCAGCAGTTTACGGCTAGGATTGAACACTGAAGCTTTCTTT.

V usage is TRBV3-1 and J usage is TRBJ2-7; possible D gene TRBD1, 6 bases. From germline, CDR1 is LGHDT and CDR2 YNNKEL (reference sequence). This CDR3 is 16 amino acids long. V was pared by 0 bases and J by 5 bases, with 17 bases between. The CDR3 sequence is CASSQETYRTADEQYF. The CDR3 DNA is TGTGCCAGCAGCCAAGAAACGTACAGGACAGCGGACGAGCAGTACTTC.

This clonotype was seen a few times. V gene TRBV6-1 combines with J gene TRBJ2-2, with D possibly TRBD2 on 5 matching bases. V lost 5 bases, J lost 5 bases, and 12 bases lay in between. The CDR3 is made up of 14 amino acids. CDR1 is MNHNS and CDR2 is SASEGT in the germline V gene. In DNA, the CDR3 is TGTGCCAGCAGTCAACGGACTGGGACCGGGGAGCTGTTTTTT. It translates to CASSQRTGTGELFF.

This sequence joins TRBV6-5 and TRBJ2-3, with D unresolved. The CDR3 length is 16 residues. Germline CDR1 MNHEY, CDR2 SVGAGI. Trimming shortened V by 0 bases and J by 5 bases, and 15 bases separated the two germline ends. CDR3 sequence reads: CASSYSYVMVVDTQYF. CDR3 sequence (DNA): TGTGCCAGCAGTTACTCCTACGTTATGGTAGTAGATACGCAGTATTTT.

In its sample, this clonotype was seen many times. The chain has TRBV7-2 and TRBJ2-7, with D possibly matching TRBD2 (5 bases). Germline assignment: CDR1 SGHTA and CDR2 FQGNSA. V was cut by 5 bases and J by 4 bases, with 21 bases left in between. This CDR3 region has 16 residues. The CDR3 is CASSLAGSEIFYEQYF. The CDR3 bases are TGTGCCAGCAGCCTCGCGGGTAGCGAAATCTTTTACGAGCAGTACTTC.

CDR3 nucleotide sequence: TGCGCCAGCAGCTTGGGACGGGCAGGTACGCAGTATTTT. It translates to CASSLGRAGTQYF. This chain links TRBV5-1 with TRBJ2-3, with D hard to call. CDR3 length: 13 amino acids. Looked up from germline, CDR1 is SGHRS and CDR2 is YFSETQ. The ends were cut back, 0 bases at V and 8 bases at J, with 10 bases in the middle.

There are a few counts of this clonotype. The chain carries TRBV20-1 and TRBJ2-2; 12 bases are a match to TRBD2. The V segment lost 5 bases and the J segment 3 bases; nucleotides outside the gene matches: 4. Germline CDR1 is DFQATT and CDR2 is SNEGSKA (reference sequence). The CDR3 contains 15 residues. CDR3 DNA: TGCAGTGCTTCTAGCGGGAGGGCCCACACCGGGGAGCTGTTTTTT. Encoded protein: CSASSGRAHTGELFF.

The chain is built from TRBV29-1 and TRBJ2-3; D is unresolved. This CDR3 contains 14 residues. The ends were cut back, 0 bases at V and 2 bases at J, with 9 bases in the middle. The germline gives CDR1 SQVTM, CDR2 ANQGSEA. The CDR3 reads CSVEEVRVTDTQYF. In DNA, the CDR3 is TGCAGCGTTGAAGAAGTCCGGGTCACAGATACGCAGTATTTT.